This TCR beta chain is drawn from a study of blood T cell repertoires in COVID-19. Using immunoSEQ multiplex PCR, the repertoire was profiled, and TCRdb retains in-frame clones only, with some absent. The table has fewer than 200,000 clones, approximately 86% seen once. The CDR3 covers 14 residues. V lost 9 bases and J 1 base, leaving 12 bases between the germline ends. Germline lookup yields CDR1 LNHNV and CDR2 YYDKDF (reference sequence). This receptor was taken from a woman in her 40s with COVID-19, enrolled during active disease. Sequencing used peripheral blood. V usage is TRBV15 and J usage is TRBJ2-2; D is perhaps TRBD2 (6 bases). CDR3 region: CATSRGMNTGELFF. CDR3 coding DNA: TGTGCCACATCCCGCGGGATGAACACCGGGGAGCTGTTTTTT.